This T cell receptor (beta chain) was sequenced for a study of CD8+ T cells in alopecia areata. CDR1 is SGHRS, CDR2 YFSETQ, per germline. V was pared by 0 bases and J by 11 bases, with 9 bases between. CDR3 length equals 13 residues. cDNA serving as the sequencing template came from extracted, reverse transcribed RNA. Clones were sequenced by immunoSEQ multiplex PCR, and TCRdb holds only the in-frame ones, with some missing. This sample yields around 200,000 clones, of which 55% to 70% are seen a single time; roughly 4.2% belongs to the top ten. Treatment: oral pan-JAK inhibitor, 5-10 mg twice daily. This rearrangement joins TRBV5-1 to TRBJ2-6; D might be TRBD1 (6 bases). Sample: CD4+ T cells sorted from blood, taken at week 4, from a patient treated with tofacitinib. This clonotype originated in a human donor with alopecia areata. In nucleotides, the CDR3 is TGCGCCAGCAGCTTGGACAGGGTCGACGTCCTGACTTTC. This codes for CASSLDRVDVLTF.